Described below is a single TCR beta chain sequence and its context. CDR1 SQVTM and CDR2 ANQGSEA come from the germline V gene. V shed 4 bases and J shed 8 bases, with 17 bases lying between them. This CDR3 is built from 13 residues. This sample is drawn from a study of blood T cell repertoires in COVID-19. Measured with immunoSEQ multiplex PCR; TCRdb has only the in-frame clones, and not every one. The sample has about 170,000 clones; roughly 80% are singletons. This sequence originates from a woman aged 70-85 years with COVID-19, enrolled during active disease. What was sequenced was peripheral blood. This chain links TRBV29-1 with TRBJ1-2; TRBD1 might be the D (5 bases). The CDR3 loop is CSVGGAASEGYTF. DNA for the CDR3: TGCAGCGTTGGTGGGGCTGCCTCTGAGGGCTACACCTTC.